What follows are 29 T cell receptor beta chains derived from one specimen sequenced in a study of cytomegalovirus exposure and HLA in healthy donors. 60 Vbeta and 13 Jbeta primers were used in PCR. Measured with immunoSEQ multiplex PCR; TCRdb has only the in-frame clones, and not every one. This table holds approximately 89,000 clones, 60% to 80% found once. Sequenced input: PBMCs. Every receptor here comes from a young man in good health and CMV-seronegative.

The rearrangement links TRBV7-2 to TRBJ1-1, with 7 nucleotides matching TRBD1. Germline loops: CDR1 SGHTA, CDR2 FQGNSA. With V trimmed by 5 bases and J by 4 bases, 1 base remained unmatched. This CDR3 has 12 residues. CDR3 bases: TGTGCCAGCAGCCGGACAGGCACTGAAGCTTTCTTT. Protein product: CASSRTGTEAFF. The entire variable domain, with the rest obtained from reference TRBV7-2 and TRBJ1-1, is as follows: GAGVSQSPSNKVTEKGKDVELRCDPISGHTALYWYRQSLGQGLEFLIYFQGNSAPDKSGLPSDRFSAERTGGSVSTLTIQRTQQEDSAVYLCASSRTGTEAFFGQGTRLTVV.

The chain recombines TRBV5-6 with TRBJ1-5; D not certain. Germline V gene data show CDR1 as SGHDT and CDR2 as YYEEEE. The CDR3 contains 14 residues. The germline V and J ends were trimmed by 4 bases and 1 base, with 9 bases remaining between them. The chain's CDR3 is CASSRRGSNQPQHF. The CDR3, as DNA: TGTGCCAGCAGCCGTCGGGGAAGCAATCAGCCCCAGCATTTT.

This sequence joins TRBV5-1 and TRBJ2-1, with 9 bases lining up with TRBD1. CDR1 and CDR2 (germline): SGHRS, YFSETQ. This CDR3 is 16 amino acids long. Trimming cost V 0 bases and J 6 bases; bases outside gene matches: 7. Here the CDR3 DNA reads TGCGCCAGCAGCTTGGGGGGCGGGACAGGGCGCAATGAGCAGTTCTTC. It encodes CASSLGGGTGRNEQFF.

The chain joins TRBV4-1 to TRBJ2-3; a possible D gene is TRBD2 (5 bases). Trimming pared 3 bases from V and 6 bases from J, leaving 16 bases between. The CDR3 loop spans 15 amino acids. Germline CDR1 and CDR2: MGHRA and YSYEKL. For the CDR3, the DNA is TGCGCCAGCAGCCACGAAGGACTGCCGCGGGATACGCAGTATTTT. This sequence encodes CASSHEGLPRDTQYF.

There are a few counts of this clone. The chain employs TRBV2 and TRBJ1-5, with 9 bases lining up with TRBD1. Trimming removed 6 bases from V and 6 bases from J; junction bases left unmatched: 9. CDR3 length equals 15 residues. Germline-derived CDR1 and CDR2 are SNHLY and FYNNEI. As DNA, the CDR3 is TGTGCCAGCAGCCGGGACAGGGTTGTAAGTCAGCCCCAGCATTTT. It yields the protein CASSRDRVVSQPQHF.

The chain joins TRBV4-2 to TRBJ2-6, with TRBD1 as a possible D gene (6 bases). CDR1 LGHNA and CDR2 YNFKEQ come from the germline V gene. V dropped 5 bases and J dropped 2 bases, with 10 bases sitting between them. The CDR3 runs 15 residues. CDR3: CASSGQSAGANVLTF. The CDR3 nucleotides read TGTGCCAGCAGCGGACAGTCGGCTGGGGCCAACGTCCTGACTTTC.

The gene calls are TRBV2 and TRBJ2-1, with 7 positions matching TRBD1. This CDR3 has 13 amino acids. Germline V lookup: CDR1 SNHLY, CDR2 FYNNEI. CDR3 DNA sequence: TGTGCTGTAGGGACAGTGACCTACAATGAGCAGTTCTTC. Residues: CAVGTVTYNEQFF.

This clone was recorded once. The chain employs TRBV4-2 and TRBJ2-2, with D possibly TRBD1 on 6 matching bases. V gave up 0 bases and J gave up 2 bases, with 7 bases separating them. Per germline, CDR1 LGHNA and CDR2 YNFKEQ. This CDR3 comprises 15 residues. The CDR3 here is CASSQETGNTGELFF. CDR3 coding DNA: TGTGCCAGCAGCCAAGAGACAGGAAACACCGGGGAGCTGTTTTTT.

In regard to this clone: One end of the junction fails to match germline, which may point to a read error. The chain couples TRBV7-9 to TRBJ2-5; maybe TRBD1 (6 bases). Germline-derived CDR1 and CDR2 are SEHNR and FQNEAQ (reference sequence). The CDR3 contains 16 residues. The CDR3 spells CSSSHPWGRGEETQYF. CDR3 nucleotide sequence: TGTTCCAGCAGCCATCCGTGGGGCAGGGGTGAAGAGACCCAGTACTTC.

J is TRBJ1-5 and V is TRBV4-1; 11 positions match TRBD1. The germline CDR1 and CDR2 sequences are MGHRA and YSYEKL. This CDR3 has 16 residues. The V gene end was trimmed by 1 base and the J gene end by 4 bases; junction bases not matched to a gene: 3. The CDR3 nucleotides are TGCGCCAGCAGCCAAGCCGGGACAGGGGGTAATCAGCCCCAGCATTTT. This sequence encodes CASSQAGTGGNQPQHF.

The rearrangement joins TRBV11-3 to TRBJ2-2, with D perhaps matching TRBD1 (6 bases). Per germline, CDR1 SGHNT and CDR2 YENEEA. The CDR3 runs 15 residues. Trimming removed 1 base from V and 2 bases from J, with 8 bases in between. The CDR3 region is CASSLAGTNTGELFF. CDR3 nucleotide sequence: TGTGCCAGCAGCTTAGCCGGGACAAACACCGGGGAGCTGTTTTTT.

This sequence joins TRBV5-1 and TRBJ2-5; 9 bases align to TRBD2. V trimming: 0 bases; J trimming: 2 bases; junction bases outside the gene matches: 2. Germline CDR1 and CDR2: SGHRS and YFSETQ. CDR3 length equals 15 residues. The CDR3 reads CASSLVAGGQETQYF. The CDR3 DNA is TGCGCCAGCAGCTTGGTGGCGGGGGGGCAAGAGACCCAGTACTTC.

The V and J genes are TRBV7-9 and TRBJ2-5; 13 bases fit TRBD2. V shed 0 bases and J 4 bases; nucleotides not matched to a gene: 11. The CDR3 is 19 amino acids. CDR1 and CDR2 (germline): SEHNR, FQNEAQ (reference sequence). CDR3 in amino acids: CASSLAVTSGRGTGETQYF. Written as DNA, the CDR3 is TGTGCCAGCAGCTTAGCCGTAACTAGCGGGAGGGGGACGGGAGAGACCCAGTACTTC.

V usage is TRBV28 and J usage is TRBJ1-4; a possible D gene is TRBD1 (5 bases). The germline CDR1 and CDR2 sequences are MDHEN and SYDVKM. CDR3 length equals 12 residues. The V gene lost 8 bases and the J gene lost 6 bases, with 10 bases spanning the gap. The CDR3 protein is CASGRVDEKLFF. The DNA for the CDR3 is TGTGCCAGCGGCAGGGTTGATGAAAAACTGTTTTTT.

This clone was seen a single time. This rearrangement joins TRBV5-1 to TRBJ2-7, with TRBD1 identical over 8 bases. V trimming: 4 bases; J trimming: 7 bases; junction bases outside the gene matches: 13. Germline V CDR1 and CDR2: SGHRS, YFSETQ. The CDR3 is 15 amino acids. CDR3 DNA sequence: TGCGCCAGCAGCAGGGATGGCAGGGGGCTTGGGGAGCAGTACTTC. Translation gives CASSRDGRGLGEQYF.

This clone has a single count. This chain connects TRBV7-9 to TRBJ2-4; 10 bases align to TRBD1. CDR3 length equals 16 residues. In germline, CDR1 is SEHNR, CDR2 FQNEAQ (reference sequence). The V gene end was trimmed by 1 base and the J gene end by 1 base; junction bases not matched to a gene: 1. The CDR3 region is CASSLGQGAAKNIQYF. CDR3 nucleotide sequence: TGTGCCAGCAGCTTAGGACAGGGGGCCGCCAAAAACATTCAGTACTTC.

This chain links TRBV5-6 with TRBJ2-5; possible D gene TRBD2, 6 bases. V dropped 3 bases and J dropped 5 bases, with 14 bases sitting between them. The CDR3 extends over 14 amino acids. The germline CDR1 and CDR2 sequences are SGHDT and YYEEEE. CDR3 loop: CASSSYGGTETQYF. As DNA, the CDR3 is TGTGCCAGCAGCTCCTACGGGGGTACGGAGACCCAGTACTTC.

The V gene is TRBV6-1, the J gene TRBJ1-4; 7 bases agree with TRBD1. Germline V gene data show CDR1 as MNHNS and CDR2 as SASEGT. V shed 5 bases and J 2 bases; nucleotides not matched to a gene: 2. This CDR3 has 14 amino acids. The CDR3 loop is CASSTGQTNEKLFF. The CDR3 bases are TGTGCCAGCAGTACGGGACAGACTAATGAAAAACTGTTTTTT.

The chain recombines TRBV11-1 with TRBJ2-1, with D possibly matching TRBD2 (6 bases). The CDR3 runs to 16 residues. CDR1 is SGHAT, CDR2 FQDESV, per germline (reference sequence). With 2 bases removed from V and 5 bases from J, the gap between germline ends came to 16 bases. CDR3 bases: TGTGCCAGCAGCTTACGCGGGAATCGGTGGGACAATGAGCAGTTCTTC. It translates to CASSLRGNRWDNEQFF.

The gene calls are TRBV5-1 and TRBJ2-1; 11 bases line up with TRBD1. The germline gives CDR1 SGHRS, CDR2 YFSETQ. CDR3 length: 17 residues. The trim removed 4 bases at V and 6 bases at J, leaving 12 bases unmatched. The CDR3 protein is CASSHAKGTGGLNEQFF. Written as DNA, the CDR3 is TGCGCCAGCAGCCATGCAAAAGGGACAGGGGGTCTCAATGAGCAGTTCTTC.

This clone has a handful of counts. This rearrangement joins TRBV6-5 to TRBJ2-5; no reliable D call. Germline V gives CDR1 MNHEY, CDR2 SVGAGI. V lost 2 bases and J 2 bases, leaving 6 bases between the germline ends. This CDR3 spans 13 amino acids. The CDR3 DNA follows: TGTGCCAGCAGTTACGTCAGACAAGAGACCCAGTACTTC. This translates into CASSYVRQETQYF.

A few counts support this clone. This chain connects TRBV10-3 to TRBJ1-1, with D perhaps TRBD1 (6 bases). Trimming took 7 bases from V and 1 from J, leaving 10 bases between them. The CDR3 is made up of 13 amino acids. Germline-derived CDR1 and CDR2 are ENHRY and SYGVKD. The CDR3 spells CAITLGGNTEAFF. CDR3 bases: TGTGCCATCACCTTAGGGGGGAACACTGAAGCTTTCTTT.

The chain couples TRBV18 to TRBJ1-1; D gene ambiguous. Germline CDR1 reads KGHSH; CDR2 reads LQKENI. The CDR3 runs 12 residues. The V gene lost 4 bases and the J gene lost 1 base, with 4 bases spanning the gap. CDR3 in DNA: TGTGCCAGCTCACGACAGAACACTGAAGCTTTCTTT. Translation: CASSRQNTEAFF.

CDR3 nucleotides: TGTGCCAGCAGTGAAATTGGAGGGACCGGGGAGCTGTTTTTT. This codes for CASSEIGGTGELFF. J is TRBJ2-2 and V is TRBV6-1; perhaps TRBD2 as D (6 bases). V lost 2 bases and J 5 bases, leaving 9 bases between the germline ends. The CDR3 loop spans 14 amino acids. Germline V gene sequence: CDR1 MNHNS, CDR2 SASEGT.

CDR3 region: CASSLGDFDSGAQFF. CDR3 nucleotide sequence: TGCGCCAGCAGCTTGGGGGACTTTGACAGCGGCGCGCAGTTCTTC. The V call is TRBV5-1, the J call TRBJ2-1; a possible D gene is TRBD2 (6 bases). The length of the CDR3 is 15 residues. Germline-derived CDR1 and CDR2 are SGHRS and YFSETQ. V lost 0 bases to trimming and J lost 12 bases, with 19 bases between them.

This sequence joins TRBV27 and TRBJ2-1; 10 bases line up with TRBD2. This CDR3 is built from 13 residues. Germline loops: CDR1 MNHEY, CDR2 SMNVEV (reference sequence). Unmatched junction bases numbered 3, after V lost 7 bases and J lost 6 bases. The CDR3 coding sequence is TGTGCCAGCACAGCGGGAGGGCCCAATGAGCAGTTCTTC. This gives the protein CASTAGGPNEQFF.

J is TRBJ2-3 and V is TRBV10-3, with 11 bases identical to TRBD1. The CDR3 consists of 14 residues. Germline trimming cut 6 bases from V and 3 bases from J; bases unmatched to any gene: 2. Germline V gene lookup returns CDR1 ENHRY and CDR2 SYGVKD. CDR3 region: CAIRGTGGTDTQYF. DNA for the CDR3: TGTGCCATCAGGGGGACAGGGGGGACAGATACGCAGTATTTT.

CDR3 loop: CASSTTGFADEKLFF. CDR3 coding DNA: TGTGCCAGCAGCACGACAGGGTTTGCGGATGAAAAACTGTTTTTT. V is TRBV11-2 and J is TRBJ1-4, with 7 bases matching TRBD1. The junction had 9 bases not matched to a gene; V was cut back by 5 bases and J by 6 bases. CDR3 length equals 15 residues. Germline-derived CDR1 and CDR2 are SGHAT and FQNNGV.

J is TRBJ1-2 and V is TRBV2, with TRBD1 identical over 11 bases. Per germline, CDR1 SNHLY and CDR2 FYNNEI. Unmatched junction bases numbered 10, after V lost 2 bases and J lost 8 bases. The CDR3 is 16 amino acids. The CDR3 reads CASSERTGGLRRGYTF. The DNA for the CDR3 is TGTGCCAGCAGTGAAAGGACAGGGGGCCTAAGGAGAGGCTACACCTTC.